The source of this T cell receptor (beta chain) is a study of blood T cell repertoires in COVID-19. Overall study context: PBMCs, B-cell-depleted T cells, or T cells were the source of the cDNA or gDNA that made up the material.

Seattle-derived patients entered the study during active infection and were followed longitudinally. The CDR3 consists of 14 residues. The V and J ends lost 1 base and 10 bases respectively, with 16 bases between them. Germline CDR1 reads SEHNR; CDR2 reads FQNEAQ (reference sequence). Generated by immunoSEQ multiplex PCR, the TCRdb table keeps only in-frame clones and is missing some. The sample carries about 440,000 clones, about 87% recorded once. This chain uses TRBV7-9 with TRBJ1-2; the D is unclear. The TCR comes from a woman aged 50 to 65 with COVID-19, enrolled during active disease. The sequencing input was peripheral blood. The CDR3 is CASSLDLGGAVYTF. The CDR3 DNA reads as TGTGCCAGCAGCTTAGATCTGGGCGGAGCGGTCTACACCTTC.